The 3 T cell receptor beta chains below were found in one sample sequenced in a study of cytomegalovirus exposure and HLA in healthy donors. Using immunoSEQ multiplex PCR, the repertoire was profiled, and TCRdb retains in-frame clones only, with some absent. This table has about 200,000 clones, approximately 87% appearing once. The specimen was PBMCs. These receptor sequences come from a woman under 30 in good health and CMV-seronegative.

The V gene is TRBV2, the J gene TRBJ2-2; no firm D call. Germline V gives CDR1 SNHLY, CDR2 FYNNEI. Trimming took 6 bases from V and 5 from J, leaving 16 bases between them. The CDR3 spans 15 residues. The CDR3 loop reads CASSDTRLGTGELFF. The CDR3 nucleotides are TGTGCCAGCAGCGACACCAGGTTGGGTACCGGGGAGCTGTTTTTT. Full variable domain (remainder filled in from reference TRBV2 and TRBJ2-2): EPEVTQTPSHQVTQMGQEVILRCVPISNHLYFYWYRQILGQKVEFLVSFYNNEISEKSEIFDDQFSVERPDGSNFTLKIRSTKLEDSAMYFCASSDTRLGTGELFFGEGSRLTVL.

J is TRBJ2-5 and V is TRBV4-1; 10 bases fit TRBD1. The CDR3 contains 17 residues. Germline V lookup: CDR1 MGHRA, CDR2 YSYEKL. J gave up 5 bases and V 0 bases, and 9 bases lay outside the gene matches. The DNA for the CDR3 is TGCGCCAGCAGCCAAGATCCCGGGACAGGGGCCGGGGAGACCCAGTACTTC. It encodes CASSQDPGTGAGETQYF.

This clone was recorded only once. The CDR3 coding sequence is TGTGCCAGCGGAAGGATCTACACTGAAGCTTTCTTT. This sequence encodes CASGRIYTEAFF. The rearrangement uses TRBV28 and TRBJ1-1; D remains unclear. V was shortened by 8 bases and J by 3 bases, with 10 bases between the two germline ends. This CDR3 has 12 amino acids. Germline CDR1 MDHEN, CDR2 SYDVKM.